The source of this TCR beta chain is a study of blood T cell repertoires in COVID-19. Study-level information: T cells, B-cell-depleted T cells, or PBMCs provided the cDNA or gDNA that served as material.

Assay: immunoSEQ multiplex PCR; the TCRdb copy retains only in-frame clones and omits some. Of a few hundred thousand clones detected, approximately 88% appear once; the ten largest clones hold about 1.2%. Clinical histories supplied by participants themselves formed the basis of cohort assignment. Trimming stripped 10 bases from V and 9 bases from J, with 16 bases between. The CDR3 spans 13 residues. Per germline, CDR1 MNHEY and CDR2 SVGAGI. This TCR was recovered from a woman between 40 and 55 years old with acute COVID-19. Sequenced sample: PBMCs or T cells enriched from blood (not recorded which). The chain carries TRBV6-5 and TRBJ1-6; TRBD1 might be the D (6 bases). DNA of the CDR3: TGTGCCACCCACAGGGTTGGGTCTTCACCCCTCCACTTT. It yields the protein CATHRVGSSPLHF.